Following are 26 T cell receptor delta chains from one sample sequenced in a study of Vδ1+ human thymocytes (dated by TCRdb to 2017 to 2018). The instrument given in TCRdb is Illumina MiSeq. RNA was isolated using the RNeasy mini kit, and reverse transcription was performed with Superscript III. Multiplex PCR was used to generate CDR3 amplicons, with pooled V-gene forward primers and a constant-region reverse primer carrying Illumina adaptor overhangs. TCRdb reanalyzed the public reads with the CATT caller, and identical DNA sequences were merged afterwards. The sample table lists under 80,000 delta-chain clones, about 35% of them with a count of one. The ten largest account for over 0.2% of the sample. These TCRs' antigens remain unknown. General conclusions and limits of the study: In contrast to oligoclonal peripheral blood repertoires, thymic TRG and TRD repertoires appeared to be highly polyclonal with Gaussian CDR3 length distributions.

Specimen: Vdelta1+ gamma-delta thymocytes from the thymus. In light of the paper, this sample's cell subset or site label describes: FACS-sorted CD3+ TCRalphabeta- TCRVdelta1+ TCRVdelta2- thymocytes. Receptors originate from a boy younger than two who had congenital heart surgery.

This clone was seen once. The gene calls are TRDV1 and TRDJ1; tentative D call: TRDD2 (6 bases). Per germline, CDR1 TSWWSYY and CDR2 QGS. V was shortened by 2 bases and J by 0 bases, with 13 bases between the two germline ends. This CDR3 spans 16 amino acids. The CDR3, as DNA: TGTGCTCTTGGGGAAGCCTCCTACGAGTACACCGATAAACTCATCTTT. Translation: CALGEASYEYTDKLIF.

V and J are TRDV1 and TRDJ1; 9 bases fit TRDD2. This CDR3 is built from 22 residues. Losses at the gene ends were 0 bases for V and 0 bases for J; bases not matched to a gene: 20. Germline V lookup: CDR1 TSWWSYY, CDR2 QGS. The CDR3 nucleotides read TGTGCTCTTGGGGAACTGCGGCCTTCCTACGAGTACTGGGTACCGTACACCGATAAACTCATCTTT. Amino acid sequence: CALGELRPSYEYWVPYTDKLIF.

This clone has a handful of counts. The chain couples TRDV1 to TRDJ1; TRDD2 matches 7 bases. CDR1 is TSWWSYY, CDR2 QGS, per germline. The CDR3 has 22 amino acids. V shed 3 bases, J shed 0 bases, and the junction held 25 bases outside the gene matches. CDR3 in amino acids: CALGEAFPTSLGYSSYTDKLIF. Here the CDR3 DNA reads TGTGCTCTTGGGGAGGCGTTTCCTACAAGTCTGGGTTATTCGTCGTACACCGATAAACTCATCTTT.

The chain has TRDV1 and TRDJ1; D gene ambiguous. CDR1 TSWWSYY and CDR2 QGS come from the germline V gene. Between the trimmed V and J ends, which lost 2 bases and 0 bases, there was a span of 16 bases. The CDR3 runs 17 residues. The CDR3 protein is CALGELRGCTYTDKLIF. CDR3 DNA: TGTGCTCTTGGGGAATTGAGGGGTTGCACGTACACCGATAAACTCATCTTT.

The V call is TRDV1, the J call TRDJ1, with 12 bases lining up with TRDD3. Losses at the gene ends were 3 bases for V and 3 bases for J; bases not matched to a gene: 11. This CDR3 contains 18 residues. Germline V gives CDR1 TSWWSYY, CDR2 QGS. The DNA for the CDR3 is TGTGCTCTTGGGGACCTGACTTTTACTGGGGGATACCCCGATAAACTCATCTTT. Protein: CALGDLTFTGGYPDKLIF.

The chain employs TRDV1 and TRDJ1, with 7 positions matching TRDD3. The CDR3 sequence is 21 residues long. V dropped 0 bases and J dropped 7; count of bases not matched to a gene: 26. The V gene's germline CDR1 is TSWWSYY and CDR2 QGS. The CDR3 DNA sequence: TGTGCTCTTGGGGAACTCCCTCGCCTACCCTCCTGGGGGCTAGGGGCCCCTAAACTCATCTTT. It specifies CALGELPRLPSWGLGAPKLIF.

This clone was counted a few times. V and J are TRDV1 and TRDJ1; 13 positions match TRDD3. The CDR3 runs 18 residues. Germline-derived CDR1 and CDR2 are TSWWSYY and QGS. J lost 7 bases, V lost 3 bases, and 14 bases had no gene match. The CDR3 DNA sequence: TGTGCTCTTGGGGACATACTCCGACTGGGGGATACGCGGAGTAAACTCATCTTT. Amino acids: CALGDILRLGDTRSKLIF.

A word on this clone: Germline and junction disagree at one end, which may indicate a read error. This chain links TRDV1 with TRDJ1, with TRDD3 matching 7 bases. Germline CDR1 is TSWWSYY and CDR2 is QGS. This CDR3 has 18 residues. The CDR3, as DNA: TGTGCTCTTGGGGAACTGGGCTACTGGGGCGGGGACACCAATAAACTCATCTTT. The encoded protein is CALGELGYWGGDTNKLIF.

The chain recombines TRDV1 with TRDJ1; TRDD2 might be the D (9 bases). CDR1 is TSWWSYY and CDR2 is QGS in the germline V gene. The ends were cut back, 7 bases at V and 7 bases at J, with 34 bases in the middle. This CDR3 region has 19 residues. CDR3 protein: CALDLPTYDWGHQGFKLIF. The CDR3 DNA reads TGTGCTCTTGACCTTCCTACTTACGACTGGGGGCATCAGGGGTTTAAACTCATCTTT.

This chain links TRDV1 with TRDJ1; D may be TRDD3 (5 bases). The CDR3 runs 21 residues. Germline CDR1 TSWWSYY, CDR2 QGS. V shed 1 base and J shed 0 bases, with 27 bases lying between them. CDR3 in amino acids: CALGERSLRAGARLYTDKLIF. Written as DNA, the CDR3 is TGTGCTCTTGGGGAACGTTCCCTTAGAGCGGGGGCCCGCCTGTACACCGATAAACTCATCTTT.

This chain joins TRDV1 and TRDJ1; 11 positions match TRDD3. Germline V gene lookup returns CDR1 TSWWSYY and CDR2 QGS. This CDR3 has 20 residues. V lost 1 base, J lost 4 bases, and 17 bases stayed unmatched. The CDR3 DNA is TGTGCTCTTGGGGAACAGGGCTCGGGACCTGGGGGATACAAAAACGATAAACTCATCTTT. This translates into CALGEQGSGPGGYKNDKLIF.

This clone has a handful of counts. Compared with germline, one end of the junction differs, possibly owing to a read error. The chain combines TRDV1 with TRDJ1, with D perhaps matching TRDD2 or TRDD3 (6 bases each). The CDR3 spans 18 residues. The germline CDR1 and CDR2 sequences are TSWWSYY and QGS. The CDR3 nucleotides are TGTGCTCTTGGGAAACTTCCTCCCCCGTACTGGGTCAGGGATAAACTCATCTTT. Translation gives CALGKLPPPYWVRDKLIF.

This clone occurred a few times. The chain employs TRDV1 and TRDJ1; 7 bases map to TRDD2. The J segment lost 3 bases and the V segment lost 3 bases, leaving 31 bases of the junction unmatched. The CDR3 is 23 amino acids. In germline, CDR1 is TSWWSYY, CDR2 QGS. DNA of the CDR3: TGTGCTCTTGGGGACACCCTCACACATTCCTACGTCCCCGGTGGGGCGGACGCCGATAAACTCATCTTT. Its translation is CALGDTLTHSYVPGGADADKLIF.

The V and J genes are TRDV1 and TRDJ1, with D tentatively TRDD2 or TRDD3 (6 bases each). V was cut by 1 base and J by 1 base, with 19 bases left in between. Looked up from germline, CDR1 is TSWWSYY and CDR2 is QGS. CDR3 length equals 18 residues. The DNA for the CDR3 is TGTGCTCTTGGGGAACGATATTCCTATCTGGGGCCCACCGATAAACTCATCTTT. Protein: CALGERYSYLGPTDKLIF.

A word on this clone: At the DNA level, this CDR3 is encoded by other sequences in the same sample as well. The chain employs TRDV1 and TRDJ1; D remains ambiguous. The CDR3 runs 18 residues. In germline, CDR1 is TSWWSYY, CDR2 QGS. Trimming shortened V by 2 bases and J by 8 bases, and 27 bases separated the two germline ends. In DNA form, the CDR3 reads TGTGCTCTTGGGGAAGTCTCTGGAGATCGCCTAATCCCTATGAAACTCATCTTT. It is translated as CALGEVSGDRLIPMKLIF.

The sample holds a few counts of this clone. This chain joins TRDV1 and TRDJ1, with D maybe TRDD2 (6 bases). CDR1 TSWWSYY and CDR2 QGS come from the germline V gene. Trimming cost V 2 bases and J 0 bases, with 28 bases left between them. The CDR3 loop spans 21 amino acids. This CDR3 reads CALGEIPVLLDRKGYTDKLIF. CDR3 sequence (DNA): TGTGCTCTTGGGGAAATCCCCGTCCTACTGGATAGGAAAGGGTACACCGATAAACTCATCTTT.

This clone was found a few times. This chain uses TRDV1 with TRDJ1, with D possibly matching TRDD3 (8 bases). V gave up 3 bases and J gave up 0 bases, with 41 bases separating them. CDR1 is TSWWSYY, CDR2 QGS, per germline. The CDR3 is 25 residues long. CDR3 DNA: TGTGCTCTTGGGGATCCGATCCTTCCTCCTCTAGCTGGGGGAAACCCCCCTACGTACACCGATAAACTCATCTTT. Translated, it gives CALGDPILPPLAGGNPPTYTDKLIF.

This clone was found a few times. The V gene is TRDV1, the J gene TRDJ1; D remains ambiguous. Between the trimmed V and J ends, which lost 1 base and 6 bases, there was a span of 12 bases. The CDR3 spans 14 residues. CDR1 and CDR2 (germline): TSWWSYY, QGS. The CDR3 reads CALGERNPWNKLIF. DNA for the CDR3: TGTGCTCTTGGGGAACGCAATCCCTGGAATAAACTCATCTTT.

This clone was counted between two and nine times. The V call is TRDV1, the J call TRDJ1; D is ambiguous. Germline CDR1 TSWWSYY, CDR2 QGS. The length of the CDR3 is 17 residues. Trimming took 2 bases from V and 0 from J, leaving 16 bases between them. The CDR3, as DNA: TGTGCTCTTGGGGAAATTCGGTCCCCCACCGACACCGATAAACTCATCTTT. This codes for CALGEIRSPTDTDKLIF.

This clone has more than one count but fewer than ten. V usage is TRDV1 and J usage is TRDJ1; D remains ambiguous. Trimming stripped 1 base from V and 0 bases from J, with 21 bases between. Germline V gene lookup returns CDR1 TSWWSYY and CDR2 QGS. The CDR3 consists of 19 residues. The CDR3 loop reads CALGEHPTREAVYTDKLIF. The CDR3 DNA is TGTGCTCTTGGGGAACACCCCACTAGAGAGGCAGTGTACACCGATAAACTCATCTTT.

This clone was recorded a few times. At one boundary the junction diverges from the germline segment, which might be a read error. The chain joins TRDV2 to TRDJ3, with a tentative D call TRDD3 (6 bases). Germline V gene lookup returns CDR1 GEAIGNYY and CDR2 EKD. This CDR3 is built from 12 residues. CDR3 nucleotide sequence: TGTGCAGGCTCCTGGGGCACCCGACAGATGTTTTTC. Protein sequence: CAGSWGTRQMFF.

The chain couples TRDV1 to TRDJ1, with D possibly matching TRDD3 (10 bases). Germline V gene lookup returns CDR1 TSWWSYY and CDR2 QGS. CDR3 length: 18 residues. Trimming left V 5 bases short and J 11 bases short, with 33 bases between. The CDR3 is CALGCNLPTGDTVGWLIF. In nucleotides, the CDR3 is TGTGCTCTTGGGTGCAACCTTCCTACGGGGGATACGGTTGGGTGGCTCATCTTT.

The rearrangement joins TRDV1 to TRDJ1; the D is unclear. Trimming shortened V by 0 bases and J by 0 bases, and 14 bases separated the two germline ends. The CDR3 runs 17 residues. Germline V gives CDR1 TSWWSYY, CDR2 QGS. The DNA for the CDR3 is TGTGCTCTTGGGGAACTAAAGGTACAAACGTACACCGATAAACTCATCTTT. Protein product: CALGELKVQTYTDKLIF.

This chain joins TRDV1 and TRDJ1; TRDD2 matches 7 bases. V shed 6 bases and J 0 bases; nucleotides not matched to a gene: 22. Germline V gene data show CDR1 as TSWWSYY and CDR2 as QGS. CDR3 length: 20 residues. The CDR3 nucleotides are TGTGCTCTTGGAATTCCTACGTCGAGGGATCGCCGAGAGGACACCGATAAACTCATCTTT. This gives the protein CALGIPTSRDRREDTDKLIF.

J is TRDJ1 and V is TRDV1; D remains ambiguous. V lost 2 bases, J lost 4 bases, and 20 bases lay in between. Germline CDR1 TSWWSYY, CDR2 QGS. The CDR3 contains 17 residues. Here the CDR3 reads CALGEYQTTCNLDKLIF. The CDR3 bases are TGTGCTCTTGGGGAATACCAAACGACCTGCAACCTCGATAAACTCATCTTT.

The V and J genes are TRDV1 and TRDJ1; D is possibly TRDD2 (6 bases). CDR3 length: 21 residues. Germline V CDR1 and CDR2: TSWWSYY, QGS. Trimming stripped 2 bases from V and 0 bases from J, with 28 bases between. The CDR3 spells CALGESILLKGPGMYTDKLIF. DNA for the CDR3: TGTGCTCTTGGGGAATCAATCCTACTTAAAGGTCCCGGCATGTACACCGATAAACTCATCTTT.